This T cell receptor (beta chain) was sequenced in a study of T-cell reconstitution after alpha-beta-depleted transplantation in children. The table lists this clonotype with a few counts. Its antigen remains unknown. Study observations and caveats: At one year after transplant, newly produced T cells mostly accounted for T-cell counts and diversity.

CDR3 length: 16 amino acids. Germline trimming cut 4 bases from V and 5 bases from J; bases unmatched to any gene: 14. The TCRbeta library was prepared with unique molecular identifiers. TCRdb reprocessed the PCR reads via MiXCR and lists one record per CDR3 protein. This sample yields some 830,000 distinct CDR3 sequences, of which roughly 15% are seen a single time; approximately 5% belongs to the top ten. This TCR derives from a male patient aged 10 to 17 who had a stem cell transplant for acute lymphoblastic leukemia, so the T cells may come from the graft donor. The rearrangement uses TRBV12-3 or TRBV12-4 and TRBJ2-7; 7 nucleotides agree with TRBD2. The sample in question was PBMCs, mostly from graft donor cells, obtained 360 days after TCRalphabeta/CD19-depleted stem cell transplant. CDR3 sequence (DNA): TGTGCCAGCAGTTCGCCGGCGTATCACCGGGGGGACGAGCAGTACTTC. Its translation is CASSSPAYHRGDEQYF.